This T cell receptor beta chain was identified during a study of cytomegalovirus exposure and HLA in healthy donors. Study-level information: The roughly 120 validation repertoires, a later analysis reported, used the same platform as the approximately 700 first-cohort repertoires.

Germline CDR1 is SGHAT and CDR2 is FQNNGV. The V gene end was trimmed by 0 bases and the J gene end by 4 bases; junction bases not matched to a gene: 5. The CDR3 covers 15 residues. Profiling relied on immunoSEQ multiplex PCR, and the TCRdb table lists in-frame clones only, not all of them. The sample has some 65,000 clones, approximately 96% seen once. This clone was found once. The V and J genes are TRBV11-2 and TRBJ2-7; the match to TRBD2 covers 8 bases. Sequenced sample: PBMCs. The sequence came from a man younger than 30 in good health and CMV-seronegative. CDR3 in amino acids: CASSLDRREGYEQYF. Written as DNA, the CDR3 is TGTGCCAGCAGCTTAGATCGACGGGAGGGGTACGAGCAGTACTTC.